These 24 T cell receptor beta chains share one sample of origin, sequenced in a study of blood T cell repertoires in COVID-19. Profiling relied on immunoSEQ multiplex PCR, and the TCRdb table lists in-frame clones only, not all of them. The sample records over 150,000 clones, roughly 82% being singletons. Sequencing used PBMCs or T cells enriched from blood (not recorded which). The receptors here all came from a man between 35 and 55 years old who had recovered from COVID-19.

The chain recombines TRBV6-5 with TRBJ1-4; weak D call: TRBD1 (5 bases). From germline, CDR1 is MNHEY and CDR2 SVGAGI. V lost 6 bases to trimming and J lost 1 base, with 12 bases between them. This CDR3 is 15 amino acids long. The CDR3 DNA sequence: TGTGCCAGCAGCCAACGGGGGGTAACTAATGAAAAACTGTTTTTT. Amino acids: CASSQRGVTNEKLFF.

The chain recombines TRBV4-2 with TRBJ1-2, with 11 bases identical to TRBD1. The V segment lost 3 bases and the J segment 4 bases; nucleotides outside the gene matches: 7. This CDR3 is 16 amino acids long. Germline V gene lookup returns CDR1 LGHNA and CDR2 YNFKEQ. The CDR3 reads CASSQPGDRGIYGYTF. The CDR3 DNA reads TGTGCCAGCAGCCAGCCCGGGGACAGGGGGATCTATGGCTACACCTTC.

This clone was seen only a few times. The V gene is TRBV3-1 (or the pseudogene TRBV3-2), the J gene TRBJ2-1; 8 bases are shared with TRBD1. Germline CDR1 LGHDT, CDR2 YNNKEL (reference sequence). The trim removed 2 bases at V and 8 bases at J, leaving 5 bases unmatched. The CDR3 spans 14 residues. For the CDR3, the DNA is TGTGCCAGCAGCCAACCCGACAGGGGAGATGAGCAGTTCTTC. Its translation: CASSQPDRGDEQFF.

The chain uses TRBV30 and TRBJ1-2, with D maybe TRBD1 (5 bases). The germline V gene encodes CDR1 GTSNPN and CDR2 SVGIG (reference sequence). The ends were cut back, 0 bases at V and 4 bases at J, with 18 bases in the middle. The CDR3 runs to 16 residues. The CDR3 DNA reads as TGTGCCTGGAGTGTACTGCAGGGCCTCTCGGGCTATGGCTACACCTTC. Translation: CAWSVLQGLSGYGYTF.

The rearrangement links TRBV5-1 to TRBJ2-1; tentatively, D is TRBD2 (6 bases). The CDR3 totals 15 residues. Per the germline V gene, CDR1 is SGHRS and CDR2 is YFSETQ. V was clipped by 4 bases and J by 6 bases, with 17 bases between them. CDR3 DNA: TGCGCCAGCAGCGCGGGACCAAACAATGGCAATGAGCAGTTCTTC. The encoded protein is CASSAGPNNGNEQFF.

J is TRBJ2-7 and V is TRBV23-1; 9 nucleotides agree with TRBD1. TRBV23-1 is labeled an ORF, and its function is uncertain. The CDR3 runs 17 residues. J was trimmed by 1 base and V by 5 bases; bases with no gene match: 12. The CDR3: CASSSIAGTGPSYEQYF. In DNA, the CDR3 is TGCGCCAGCAGTTCTATAGCCGGGACAGGGCCTTCCTACGAGCAGTACTTC.

This chain connects TRBV30 to TRBJ2-7, with 7 bases lining up with TRBD2. Germline V gene sequence: CDR1 GTSNPN, CDR2 SVGIG (reference sequence). The CDR3 consists of 16 residues. V was clipped by 2 bases and J by 3 bases; unmatched bases: 13. The CDR3 DNA reads TGTGCCTGGAGTACCTACCAAGGGAGGGACTTCTACGAGCAGTACGTC. Translating gives CAWSTYQGRDFYEQYV.

The rearrangement joins TRBV3-1 (or the pseudogene TRBV3-2) to TRBJ2-3; 8 nucleotides agree with TRBD2. V was pared by 0 bases and J by 7 bases, with 6 bases of the junction left unmatched. This CDR3 region has 15 residues. CDR1 LGHDT and CDR2 YNNKEL come from the germline V gene (reference sequence). DNA of the CDR3: TGTGCCAGCAGCCAAGAACCCGGACTAGCCCATACGCAGTATTTT. This codes for CASSQEPGLAHTQYF.

The rearrangement uses TRBV6-2 or TRBV6-3 and TRBJ1-5, with 8 bases fitting TRBD1. CDR1 and CDR2 from the germline V gene are MNHEY and SVGEGT. The ends lost 0 bases at V and 6 bases at J; junction bases unmatched: 7. The CDR3 extends over 16 amino acids. The CDR3 here is CASSYSWTGFTQPQHF. The CDR3 nucleotides read TGTGCCAGCAGTTACTCGTGGACAGGGTTCACTCAGCCCCAGCATTTT.

V gene TRBV10-1 combines with J gene TRBJ2-7, with D possibly TRBD2 on 5 matching bases. This CDR3 has 14 amino acids. The germline V and J ends were trimmed by 7 bases and 5 bases, with 18 bases remaining between them. Germline CDR1 WNHNN, CDR2 SYGVQD (reference sequence). Here the CDR3 DNA reads TGCGCCAGCAAGGGTGCGGCCTTCGGGAACGAGCAGTACGTC. Residues: CASKGAAFGNEQYV.

The rearrangement joins TRBV29-1 to TRBJ1-1, with 8 nucleotides matching TRBD1. This CDR3 contains 13 residues. Germline V gene sequence: CDR1 SQVTM, CDR2 ANQGSEA. V lost 3 bases, J lost 1 base, and 1 base stayed unmatched. The CDR3: CSVEGQANTEAFF. CDR3 nucleotides: TGCAGCGTTGAGGGACAGGCGAACACTGAAGCTTTCTTT.

The chain has TRBV30 and TRBJ2-3; perhaps TRBD1 as D (6 bases). This CDR3 is 13 amino acids long. V was cut by 5 bases and J by 3 bases, with 12 bases left in between. CDR1 is GTSNPN and CDR2 is SVGIG in the germline V gene (reference sequence). Here the CDR3 DNA reads TGTGCCTGGCAGGGGATAGGGACAGATACGCAGTATTTT. Its protein is CAWQGIGTDTQYF.

V usage is TRBV9 and J usage is TRBJ2-7; 7 bases align to TRBD1. This CDR3 contains 16 residues. Per the germline V gene, CDR1 is SGDLS and CDR2 is YYNGEE. The ends lost 2 bases at V and 3 bases at J; junction bases unmatched: 11. The CDR3 here is CASSVDSRQGVYEQYF. In DNA, the CDR3 is TGTGCCAGCAGCGTTGACTCGCGACAGGGAGTCTACGAGCAGTACTTC.

The CDR3 sequence: CASSGGGSNEKLFF. The DNA of the CDR3 is TGTGCCAGCAGCGGAGGGGGCTCTAATGAAAAACTGTTTTTT. J is TRBJ1-4 and V is TRBV9; 7 bases are shared with TRBD1. The V gene's germline CDR1 is SGDLS and CDR2 YYNGEE. The CDR3 has 14 residues. The V segment lost 3 bases and the J segment 3 bases; nucleotides outside the gene matches: 2.

This clone has only one observation. The chain uses TRBV12-3 or TRBV12-4 and TRBJ1-4; D not certain. This CDR3 has 13 amino acids. The ends were cut back, 6 bases at V and 4 bases at J, with 9 bases in the middle. The CDR3 is CASRATINEKLFF. The CDR3 DNA reads TGTGCCAGCAGAGCGACTATTAATGAAAAACTGTTTTTT.

This chain joins TRBV3-1 (or the pseudogene TRBV3-2) and TRBJ1-5; 8 bases align to TRBD1. The J segment lost 1 base and the V segment lost 5 bases, leaving 4 bases of the junction unmatched. CDR3 length equals 15 residues. Germline CDR1 reads LGHDT; CDR2 reads YNNKEL (reference sequence). The CDR3 spells CASSSGQVSNQPQHF. CDR3 bases: TGTGCCAGCAGCTCGGGACAGGTGAGCAATCAGCCCCAGCATTTT.

The chain recombines TRBV12-3 or TRBV12-4 with TRBJ1-2, with D unclear. The CDR3 has 13 amino acids. The V and J ends lost 6 bases and 3 bases respectively, with 11 bases between them. In DNA, the CDR3 is TGTGCCAGCAGCCCCTACCTCCACTATGGCTACACCTTC. Protein product: CASSPYLHYGYTF.

V gene TRBV6-1 combines with J gene TRBJ2-3; 13 nucleotides line up with TRBD2. Germline CDR1 MNHNS, CDR2 SASEGT. The J segment lost 0 bases and the V segment lost 4 bases, leaving 4 bases of the junction unmatched. This CDR3 is 17 amino acids long. This CDR3 reads CASSAGLAGTSTDTQYF. The DNA of the CDR3 is TGTGCCAGCAGTGCGGGACTAGCGGGAACTAGCACAGATACGCAGTATTTT.

The rearrangement uses TRBV25-1 and TRBJ1-1; tentative D call: TRBD1 (5 bases). The CDR3 contains 17 residues. The germline V and J ends were trimmed by 6 bases and 5 bases, with 25 bases remaining between them. Looked up from germline, CDR1 is MGHDK and CDR2 is SYGVNS. In DNA form, the CDR3 reads TGTGCCAGCAGACCCCTTGGGGCCGCCGGCTCCTATACTGAAGCTTTCTTT. Translating gives CASRPLGAAGSYTEAFF.

The V call is TRBV11-3, the J call TRBJ2-2; D perhaps matches TRBD2 (6 bases). Looked up from germline, CDR1 is SGHNT and CDR2 is YENEEA. Trimming pared 1 base from V and 1 base from J, leaving 10 bases between. The length of the CDR3 is 16 residues. CDR3 sequence (DNA): TGTGCCAGCAGCTTAGTCGGCGGGGTGAACACCGGGGAGCTGTTTTTT. Translated, it gives CASSLVGGVNTGELFF.

The rearrangement joins TRBV3-1 (or the pseudogene TRBV3-2) to TRBJ2-3, with D hard to call. CDR1 is LGHDT and CDR2 is YNNKEL in the germline V gene (reference sequence). CDR3 size: 14 residues. Trimming stripped 0 bases from V and 6 bases from J, with 10 bases between. CDR3 sequence (DNA): TGTGCCAGCAGCCAAGAGTGGCACCAGGATACGCAGTATTTT. It specifies CASSQEWHQDTQYF.

The genes are TRBV4-2 and TRBJ2-1; the D gene is possibly TRBD2 (6 bases). The CDR3 is 16 amino acids. The germline gives CDR1 LGHNA, CDR2 YNFKEQ. V was shortened by 1 base and J by 4 bases, with 14 bases between the two germline ends. CDR3 loop: CASSQGSSGHYNEQFF. The CDR3 DNA reads TGTGCCAGCAGCCAAGGTAGTAGCGGTCATTACAATGAGCAGTTCTTC.

The rearrangement links TRBV7-6 to TRBJ2-2, with 9 bases matching TRBD2. There are 16 residues in the CDR3. The V gene end was trimmed by 5 bases and the J gene end by 1 base; junction bases not matched to a gene: 5. CDR1 is SGHVS and CDR2 is FNYEAQ in the germline V gene. CDR3 sequence reads: CASSARLAENTGELFF. The CDR3 DNA sequence: TGTGCCAGCAGCGCCCGACTAGCGGAGAACACCGGGGAGCTGTTTTTT. Looking up the rest from reference TRBV7-6 and TRBJ2-2 gives the full variable domain: GAGVSQSPRYKVTKRGQDVALRCDPISGHVSLYWYRQALGQGPEFLTYFNYEAQQDKSGLPNDRFSAERPEGSISTLTIQRTEQRDSAMYRCASSARLAENTGELFFGEGSRLTVL.

This clone occurred once. The CDR3 nucleotides are TGTGCCAGCAGCGTTAGGGGTCTTGGGGCCTCTAATGAAAAACTGTTTTTT. This codes for CASSVRGLGASNEKLFF. V is TRBV2 and J is TRBJ1-4, with a weak D call TRBD1 (5 bases). The V gene lost 6 bases and the J gene lost 3 bases, with 20 bases spanning the gap. The CDR3 spans 17 residues. Per germline, CDR1 SNHLY and CDR2 FYNNEI.